This T cell receptor (beta chain) stems from a study of shared clonotypes between healthy human individuals. Study results and caveats: Generation probabilities were higher for clonotypes shared across all four sorted-subset donors than for unshared ones.

Deep-level running was used for the assay. Libraries were prepared by immunoSEQ multiplex PCR; TCRdb keeps only in-frame clonotypes and omits some of them. The data show 2,500,000 or so clones, 85% to 95% seen once. Remarks on this clone: What it binds is unknown.

The study drew all its donors from Caucasian adults living in Nashville, Tennessee. The CDR3 runs to 15 residues. The V end lost 3 bases, the J end lost 1 base, and 10 bases lay between the germline ends. Germline assignment: CDR1 SGHRS and CDR2 YFSETQ. The gene calls are TRBV5-1 and TRBJ1-4; TRBD1 is a possible D gene (5 bases). The sequencing sample was made of naive CD4+ T cells from PBMCs. Described subset: CD45RA+ positively selected. The clonotype originates from a man in his late teens or twenties in good health. Some clones in this sample may be carry-over from other donors' samples. The CDR3 sequence is CASSWGLGTNEKLFF. The CDR3 DNA follows: TGCGCCAGCAGCTGGGGGTTGGGAACTAATGAAAAACTGTTTTTT.